This T cell receptor beta chain was found in a study of T cell responses to AZD1222 COVID-19 vaccine. Study findings and constraints: Vaccine-related CD4 TCRs covered spike, predominating at 160-218 and 743-854. Recipients of two AZD1222 doses showed rising Spike-specific TCR breadth and depth. Donors in the cohort were predominantly white British and more often female, and clonal diversity was possibly underestimated. Sampling that yielded the repertoires occurred only after the peak T cell response.

For this clone: The antigen is not known.

Germline values: CDR1 LNHDA, CDR2 SQIVND (reference sequence). V lost 4 bases and J 0 bases, leaving 6 bases between the germline ends. The CDR3 extends over 13 amino acids. Method: immunoSEQ multiplex PCR; TCRdb's copy keeps in-frame clones and lacks some. The sample comprises just over 150,000 clones, 75% to 90% of which are singletons, and just under 7% rests with the top ten. The chain has TRBV19 and TRBJ1-2; D gene ambiguous. Sample: peripheral blood, taken after recovery from COVID-19. The receptor was derived from an adult who had recovered from COVID-19. The CDR3, as DNA: TGTGCCAGTAGTACAACCGCTAACTATGGCTACACCTTC. Protein sequence: CASSTTANYGYTF.